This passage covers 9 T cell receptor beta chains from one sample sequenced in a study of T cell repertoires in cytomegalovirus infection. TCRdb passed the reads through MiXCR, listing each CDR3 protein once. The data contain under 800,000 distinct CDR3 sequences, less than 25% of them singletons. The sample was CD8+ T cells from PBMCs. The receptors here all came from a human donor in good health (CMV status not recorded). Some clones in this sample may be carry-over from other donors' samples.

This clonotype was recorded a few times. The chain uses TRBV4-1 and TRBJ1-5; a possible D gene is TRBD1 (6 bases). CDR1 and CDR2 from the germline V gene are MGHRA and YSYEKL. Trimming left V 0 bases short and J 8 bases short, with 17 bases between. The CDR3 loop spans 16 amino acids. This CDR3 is CASSQDRGGSLKPQHF. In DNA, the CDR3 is TGCGCCAGCAGCCAAGATCGGGGGGGCTCGTTGAAGCCCCAGCATTTT.

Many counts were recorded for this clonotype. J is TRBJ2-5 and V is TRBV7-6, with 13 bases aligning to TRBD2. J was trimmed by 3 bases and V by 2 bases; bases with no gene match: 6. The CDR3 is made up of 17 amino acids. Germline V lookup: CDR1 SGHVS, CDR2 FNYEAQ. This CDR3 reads CASSLPSGLAGEETQYF. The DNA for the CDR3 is TGTGCCAGCAGCTTACCTTCCGGACTAGCGGGGGAAGAGACCCAGTACTTC.

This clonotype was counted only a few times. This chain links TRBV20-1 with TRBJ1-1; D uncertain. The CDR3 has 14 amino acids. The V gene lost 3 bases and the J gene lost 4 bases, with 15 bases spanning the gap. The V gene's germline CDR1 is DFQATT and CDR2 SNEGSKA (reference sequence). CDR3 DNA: TGCAGTGCTAGTACCGGGGATCCAACCACTGAAGCTTTCTTT. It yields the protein CSASTGDPTTEAFF.

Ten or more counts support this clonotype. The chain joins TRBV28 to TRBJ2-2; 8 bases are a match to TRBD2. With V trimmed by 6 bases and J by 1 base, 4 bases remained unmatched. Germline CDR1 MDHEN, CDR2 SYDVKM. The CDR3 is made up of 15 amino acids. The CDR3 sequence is CASRGLVKNTGELFF. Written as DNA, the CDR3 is TGTGCCAGCAGGGGACTAGTTAAGAACACCGGGGAGCTGTTTTTT.

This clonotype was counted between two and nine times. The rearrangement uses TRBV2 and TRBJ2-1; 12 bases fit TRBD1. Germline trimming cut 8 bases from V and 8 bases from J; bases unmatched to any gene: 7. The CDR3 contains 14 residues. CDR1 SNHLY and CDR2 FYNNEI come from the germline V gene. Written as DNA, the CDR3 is TGTGCCAGCGACGTGGGACAGGGGGCCCATGAGCAGTTCTTC. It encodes CASDVGQGAHEQFF.

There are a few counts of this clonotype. CDR3 in DNA: TGTGCCAGCAGCGCCCGGGACAGGGCCCAAGAGACCCAGTACTTC. Translating it yields CASSARDRAQETQYF. The genes are TRBV5-5 and TRBJ2-5; 9 bases are shared with TRBD1. The CDR3 loop spans 15 amino acids. Germline V gene sequence: CDR1 SGHKS, CDR2 YYEKEE (reference sequence). Unmatched junction bases numbered 5, after V lost 4 bases and J lost 1 base.

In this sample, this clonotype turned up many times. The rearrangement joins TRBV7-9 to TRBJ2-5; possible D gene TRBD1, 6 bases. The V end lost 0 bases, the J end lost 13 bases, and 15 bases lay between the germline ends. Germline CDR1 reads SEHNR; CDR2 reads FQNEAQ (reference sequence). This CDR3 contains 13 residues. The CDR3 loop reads CASSLAGDILGYF. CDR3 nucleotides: TGTGCCAGCAGCTTAGCGGGGGACATCCTCGGGTACTTC. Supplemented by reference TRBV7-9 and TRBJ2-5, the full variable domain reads DTGVSQNPRHKITKRGQNVTFRCDPISEHNRLYWYRQTLGQGPEFLTYFQNEAQLEKSRLLSDRFSAERPKGSFSTLEIQRTEQGDSAMYLCASSLAGDILGYFGPGTRLLVL.

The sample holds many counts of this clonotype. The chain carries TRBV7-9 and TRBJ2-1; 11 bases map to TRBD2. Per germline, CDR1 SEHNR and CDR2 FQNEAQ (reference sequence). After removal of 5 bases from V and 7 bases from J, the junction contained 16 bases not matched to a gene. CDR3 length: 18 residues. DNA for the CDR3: TGTGCCAGCAGCCCAAAGACTAGCGGGGATGGAAGTAGGAATGAGCAGTTCTTC. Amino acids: CASSPKTSGDGSRNEQFF.

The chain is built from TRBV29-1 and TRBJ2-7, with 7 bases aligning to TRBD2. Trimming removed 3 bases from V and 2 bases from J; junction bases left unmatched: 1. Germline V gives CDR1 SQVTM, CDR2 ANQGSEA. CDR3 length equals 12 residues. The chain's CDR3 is CSVEREPYEQYF. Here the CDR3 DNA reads TGCAGCGTTGAGCGGGAGCCCTACGAGCAGTACTTC.